This T cell receptor beta chain originates from a study of cytomegalovirus exposure and HLA in healthy donors. The germline V gene has CDR1 SQVTM and CDR2 ANQGSEA. V gave up 6 bases and J gave up 0 bases, with 16 bases separating them. CDR3 length: 15 residues. A remark on this clone: The target antigen is unknown.

Study-wide results and caveats: Associated with cytomegalovirus, according to the listing, were around 160 TCR beta chains. Confirmation in vitro established that three CMV-associated chains were specific for CMV antigens.

A multiplex PCR was run with 60 Vbeta primers and 13 Jbeta primers. Authors' data handling: A follow-up analysis tallied 60 million to 85 million unique TCR beta chains, 8.5 million to 14 million shared. TCRdb's table, derived via immunoSEQ multiplex PCR, lists solely in-frame clones and lacks some. V, J and clone size are taken as reported in that table, and D and trimming were inferred from the DNA itself. The sample lists 100,000 to 140,000 clones; approximately 76% were seen once. This rearrangement joins TRBV29-1 to TRBJ2-3; perhaps TRBD2 as D (6 bases). The sample comprised PBMCs. The TCR was taken from a man younger than 35 in good health and CMV-seronegative. CDR3 DNA: TGCAGCGTCCCCCCCACGGGGAGGAGCACAGATACGCAGTATTTT. This sequence encodes CSVPPTGRSTDTQYF.